These 27 T cell receptor beta chains originate from one sample sequenced in a study of early T cells in non-severe SARS-CoV-2 infection. TCRdb independently ran MiXCR on the 5' RACE reads; one entry per CDR3 protein. The sample records some 63,000 distinct CDR3 sequences, 10% to 15% being singletons. The specimen sequenced was whole blood. These receptors came from an adult who was a healthcare worker with PCR-confirmed SARS-CoV-2 infection or an uninfected control (not recorded which).

The rearrangement joins TRBV6-2 or TRBV6-3 to TRBJ2-6; TRBD2 is a possible D gene (5 bases). The V and J ends lost 7 bases and 1 base respectively, with 11 bases between them. The CDR3 spans 15 residues. Germline values: CDR1 MNHEY, CDR2 SVGEGT. The CDR3 DNA reads TGTGCCAGCACTCTACGGGGATCTGGGGCCAACGTCCTGACTTTC. It encodes CASTLRGSGANVLTF.

At least ten counts were recorded for this clonotype. This rearrangement joins TRBV15 to TRBJ1-3; 8 nucleotides match TRBD1. V shed 3 bases, J shed 2 bases, and the junction held 6 bases outside the gene matches. Germline V gene sequence: CDR1 LNHNV, CDR2 YYDKDF (reference sequence). This CDR3 comprises 16 residues. The chain's CDR3 is CATSSRQGSAGNTIYF. DNA for the CDR3: TGTGCCACCAGCAGCCGACAGGGGAGCGCTGGAAACACCATATATTTT.

This clonotype was picked up many times. CDR3 in DNA: TGTGCCAGCAGGAAACAGGGGTCTAGGGCAGATACGCAGTATTTT. It specifies CASRKQGSRADTQYF. The chain has TRBV2 and TRBJ2-3, with 7 nucleotides matching TRBD1. Trimming cost V 6 bases and J 4 bases; bases outside gene matches: 10. The CDR3 spans 15 residues. CDR1 and CDR2 (germline): SNHLY, FYNNEI.

The rearrangement uses TRBV7-2 and TRBJ2-5; TRBD1 aligns across 9 bases. V was pared by 3 bases and J by 4 bases, with 3 bases of the junction left unmatched. The germline gives CDR1 SGHTA, CDR2 FQGNSA. The CDR3 spans 14 residues. The CDR3 loop reads CASSFGQGPETQYF. CDR3 bases: TGTGCCAGCAGCTTCGGACAGGGGCCAGAGACCCAGTACTTC.

This clonotype was seen repeatedly, ten times or more. V is TRBV6-1 and J is TRBJ2-2; D ambiguous. The CDR3 contains 16 residues. V was cut by 9 bases and J by 1 base, with 18 bases left in between. Germline V gene data show CDR1 as MNHNS and CDR2 as SASEGT. CDR3 sequence: CASPAFHTLNTGELFF. In DNA, the CDR3 is TGTGCCAGTCCCGCCTTTCACACTTTGAACACCGGGGAGCTGTTTTTT.

This clonotype was recorded at least ten times. V gene TRBV2 combines with J gene TRBJ1-6; no clear D gene. V was pared by 6 bases and J by 7 bases, with 16 bases between. The CDR3 has 15 residues. The germline V gene encodes CDR1 SNHLY and CDR2 FYNNEI. The CDR3 sequence is CASSFETSENSPLHF. As DNA, the CDR3 is TGTGCCAGCAGCTTCGAGACCTCTGAAAATTCACCCCTCCACTTT.

This clonotype was seen many times. The chain links TRBV20-1 to TRBJ2-3; TRBD2 matches at 7 bases. J gave up 5 bases and V 5 bases, and 1 base lay outside the gene matches. Per the germline V gene, CDR1 is DFQATT and CDR2 is SNEGSKA (reference sequence). The CDR3 runs 11 residues. Written as DNA, the CDR3 is TGCAGTGCTGGACTAGTAGATACGCAGTATTTT. Translated, it gives CSAGLVDTQYF.

Ten or more counts support this clonotype. The rearrangement joins TRBV10-1 to TRBJ1-1, with D hard to call. Germline loops: CDR1 WNHNN, CDR2 SYGVQD (reference sequence). V shed 1 base and J shed 4 bases, with 10 bases lying between them. This CDR3 region has 14 residues. As DNA, the CDR3 is TGCGCCAGCAGTGAGTTTACGGCGAGCACTGAAGCTTTCTTT. It encodes CASSEFTASTEAFF.

This clonotype was detected only a few times. The gene calls are TRBV7-9 and TRBJ1-2; TRBD1 agrees at 9 bases. J was trimmed by 12 bases and V by 1 base; bases with no gene match: 3. This CDR3 region has 12 residues. CDR1 is SEHNR, CDR2 FQNEAQ, per germline (reference sequence). The CDR3 sequence: CASSLDRGPNTF. As DNA, the CDR3 is TGTGCCAGCAGCTTAGACAGGGGGCCAAACACCTTC.

There are a few counts of this clonotype. The J gene is TRBJ1-5, the V gene TRBV7-9; D is possibly TRBD1 (6 bases). CDR1 is SEHNR and CDR2 is FQNEAQ in the germline V gene (reference sequence). This CDR3 contains 13 residues. The ends were cut back, 6 bases at V and 7 bases at J, with 13 bases in the middle. DNA of the CDR3: TGTGCCAGCAGGTCGTCAGGGGCCCAGCCCCAGCATTTT. Translating gives CASRSSGAQPQHF.

This clonotype was seen repeatedly, ten times or more. The V call is TRBV11-2, the J call TRBJ1-1; no firm D call. CDR1 SGHAT and CDR2 FQNNGV come from the germline V gene. This CDR3 is built from 15 residues. V was shortened by 3 bases and J by 1 base, with 12 bases between the two germline ends. The CDR3 coding sequence is TGTGCCAGCAGCTTCCACCTAGACTCGAACACTGAAGCTTTCTTT. Its translation is CASSFHLDSNTEAFF.

J is TRBJ1-2 and V is TRBV5-5; a possible D gene is TRBD1 (5 bases). Trimming pared 4 bases from V and 1 base from J, leaving 11 bases between. Germline V lookup: CDR1 SGHKS, CDR2 YYEKEE (reference sequence). The CDR3 has 14 residues. The CDR3 is CASSQRDGNYGYTF. DNA for the CDR3: TGTGCCAGCAGCCAACGGGACGGTAACTATGGCTACACCTTC.

Ten or more counts support this clonotype. This chain's CDR3 is CASSIDPYHAYEQYF. CDR3 coding DNA: TGTGCCAGTAGTATAGACCCCTACCACGCCTACGAGCAGTACTTC. V is TRBV19 and J is TRBJ2-7; D is undetermined. CDR1 and CDR2 (germline): LNHDA, SQIVND (reference sequence). The CDR3 covers 15 residues. V lost 0 bases, J lost 2 bases, and 11 bases lay in between.

In its sample, this clonotype was seen a few times. This chain uses TRBV20-1 with TRBJ1-2; perhaps TRBD1 as D (5 bases). Germline assignment: CDR1 DFQATT and CDR2 SNEGSKA (reference sequence). The CDR3 is 13 residues long. The V end was cut by 6 bases, the J end by 6 bases, with 17 bases between. The CDR3 region is CSAPVDRNDGYTF. The CDR3 nucleotides are TGCAGTGCCCCCGTCGACAGAAACGATGGCTACACCTTC.

This clonotype was seen ten or more times. This chain uses TRBV6-6 with TRBJ2-2, with D tentatively TRBD1 or TRBD2 (5 bases each). This CDR3 contains 15 residues. Germline V gene lookup returns CDR1 MNHNY and CDR2 SVGAGI (reference sequence). V lost 6 bases to trimming and J lost 1 base, with 12 bases between them. The CDR3 nucleotides are TGTGCCAGCAGCTCGGGACGCAAGAACACCGGGGAGCTGTTTTTT. Translated, it gives CASSSGRKNTGELFF.

The chain uses TRBV6-6 and TRBJ1-6, with unresolved D. The V and J ends lost 2 bases and 10 bases respectively, with 18 bases between them. Germline loops: CDR1 MNHNY, CDR2 SVGAGI (reference sequence). This CDR3 is 16 amino acids long. The CDR3 DNA is TGTGCCAGCAGTTACGTGGTCGGGCCAATGGGATCACCCCTCCACTTT. This gives the protein CASSYVVGPMGSPLHF.

The CDR3 spells CASSTGQGNQPQHF. The CDR3 coding sequence is TGTGCCAGCAGCACGGGACAGGGGAATCAGCCCCAGCATTTT. This chain joins TRBV9 and TRBJ1-5; 10 bases line up with TRBD1. Trimming at V came to 4 bases and at J to 4 bases, leaving 2 bases not matched to a gene. Germline CDR1 reads SGDLS; CDR2 reads YYNGEE. The CDR3 has 14 amino acids.

This clonotype has a count of ten or more. The chain employs TRBV6-2 or TRBV6-3 and TRBJ2-7; a possible D gene is TRBD1 (6 bases). Germline V gene sequence: CDR1 MNHEY, CDR2 SVGEGT. V was shortened by 2 bases and J by 5 bases, with 16 bases between the two germline ends. The CDR3 extends over 15 amino acids. CDR3 in amino acids: CASSYGHNTGNEQYF. The CDR3 DNA follows: TGTGCCAGCAGTTACGGCCACAACACAGGGAACGAGCAGTACTTC.

This clonotype was found many times. V is TRBV7-6 and J is TRBJ2-2; TRBD1 agrees at 8 bases. J was trimmed by 6 bases and V by 5 bases; bases with no gene match: 5. The CDR3 length is 14 residues. Germline CDR1 SGHVS, CDR2 FNYEAQ. The DNA of the CDR3 is TGTGCCAGCAGCCCCCGACAGGGGCCCGGGGAGCTGTTTTTT. This gives the protein CASSPRQGPGELFF.

In this sample, this clonotype turned up many times. The chain is built from TRBV30 and TRBJ1-5, with D hard to call. This CDR3 is 13 amino acids long. V was trimmed by 2 bases and J by 5 bases, leaving 10 bases between them. From germline, CDR1 is GTSNPN and CDR2 SVGIG (reference sequence). In DNA, the CDR3 is TGTGCCTGGAGTACCATCGGGGATCAGCCCCAGCATTTT. This translates into CAWSTIGDQPQHF.

This clonotype was counted at least ten times. The chain carries TRBV29-1 and TRBJ1-2; TRBD1 matches 9 bases. The germline gives CDR1 SQVTM, CDR2 ANQGSEA. CDR3 size: 15 residues. V lost 6 bases, J lost 4 bases, and 12 bases stayed unmatched. The CDR3 DNA reads TGCAGCGTCGGGACAGGGTTTACCATTGGCTATGGCTACACCTTC. Amino acid sequence: CSVGTGFTIGYGYTF.

This clonotype was observed at least ten times. The chain recombines TRBV11-2 with TRBJ1-4; 7 positions agree with TRBD1. CDR3 length equals 15 residues. In germline, CDR1 is SGHAT, CDR2 FQNNGV. V dropped 3 bases and J dropped 3; count of bases not matched to a gene: 4. CDR3 nucleotides: TGTGCCAGCAGCTTGAGGGGGACAGCTAATGAAAAACTGTTTTTT. This translates into CASSLRGTANEKLFF.

Written as DNA, the CDR3 is TGTGCCAGCAGCTCACCGCGGGACAGGGGGAACACCGGGGAGCTGTTTTTT. Its translation is CASSSPRDRGNTGELFF. This chain joins TRBV9 and TRBJ2-2; 10 nucleotides line up with TRBD1. J was trimmed by 1 base and V by 4 bases; bases with no gene match: 7. The CDR3 is 17 residues long. Germline V gives CDR1 SGDLS, CDR2 YYNGEE.

The chain recombines TRBV19 with TRBJ2-1; 8 bases are a match to TRBD1. This CDR3 contains 15 residues. Germline V CDR1 and CDR2: LNHDA, SQIVND (reference sequence). After removal of 0 bases from V and 4 bases from J, the junction contained 2 bases not matched to a gene. The CDR3 bases are TGTGCCAGTAGTATAGACCACAGGGGGTACAATGAGCAGTTCTTC. Translating gives CASSIDHRGYNEQFF. The full variable domain, its missing parts supplied by reference TRBV19 and TRBJ2-1, is DGGITQSPKYLFRKEGQNVTLSCEQNLNHDAMYWYRQDPGQGLRLIYYSQIVNDFQKGDIAEGYSVSREKKESFPLTVTSAQKNPTAFYLCASSIDHRGYNEQFFGPGTRLTVL.

In its sample, this clonotype was seen many times. The chain joins TRBV29-1 to TRBJ2-1; TRBD2 matches 10 bases. The CDR3 totals 13 residues. V shed 4 bases, J shed 6 bases, and the junction held 3 bases outside the gene matches. Germline V CDR1 and CDR2: SQVTM, ANQGSEA. The CDR3 sequence: CSVVSGGVNEQFF. In nucleotides, the CDR3 is TGCAGCGTTGTGAGCGGGGGGGTCAATGAGCAGTTCTTC.

This clonotype was found many times. The rearrangement links TRBV5-1 to TRBJ2-1; a possible D gene is TRBD2 (5 bases). Trimming left V 1 base short and J 5 bases short, with 13 bases between. This CDR3 region has 15 residues. Germline V CDR1 and CDR2: SGHRS, YFSETQ. Here the CDR3 reads CASSLSGWGDNEQFF. The DNA for the CDR3 is TGCGCCAGCAGCTTGTCGGGCTGGGGAGACAATGAGCAGTTCTTC.

This clonotype was detected ten times or more. This chain uses TRBV7-6 with TRBJ1-1; 9 bases are a match to TRBD1. Losses at the gene ends were 9 bases for V and 5 bases for J; bases not matched to a gene: 10. Germline values: CDR1 SGHVS, CDR2 FNYEAQ. The CDR3 totals 14 residues. The CDR3 region has the DNA TGTGCCAGACGTCTCGACAGGGGGGAGACTGAAGCTTTCTTT. Protein: CARRLDRGETEAFF.